These 22 T cell receptor beta chains were all obtained from the same sample, sequenced in a study of CD8+ T cells in alopecia areata. Extracted RNA was reverse transcribed into cDNA, the sequencing template. The repertoire was sequenced with immunoSEQ multiplex PCR; TCRdb's copy has only in-frame clones and lacks some. The sample shows over 100,000 clones, 53% of them seen only once. As to treatment: oral pan-JAK inhibitor, 5-10 mg twice daily. Sequencing used CD4+ T cells sorted from blood, obtained at week 4, from a patient treated with tofacitinib. The receptors here all came from a human donor with alopecia areata.

This chain joins TRBV2 and TRBJ1-1; the D is unclear. CDR3 size: 15 residues. The V end lost 4 bases, the J end lost 5 bases, and 17 bases lay between the germline ends. Germline CDR1 reads SNHLY; CDR2 reads FYNNEI. The CDR3 DNA reads as TGTGCCAGCAGTGGGACCAGAAGGGTTTGGACTGAAGCTTTCTTT. Residues: CASSGTRRVWTEAFF.

This clone showed up just a few times. This sequence joins TRBV19 and TRBJ2-5; the D gene is possibly TRBD2 (5 bases). V was clipped by 4 bases and J by 3 bases, with 18 bases between them. Germline CDR1 is LNHDA and CDR2 is SQIVND (reference sequence). This CDR3 comprises 16 residues. The CDR3 region is CASSTDSSGVEETQYF. The CDR3 DNA reads TGTGCCAGTAGTACGGACTCCTCAGGAGTAGAAGAGACCCAGTACTTC.

The V gene is TRBV30, the J gene TRBJ2-6, with 7 bases fitting TRBD2. Germline CDR1 reads GTSNPN; CDR2 reads SVGIG (reference sequence). This CDR3 region has 15 residues. After removal of 4 bases from V and 0 bases from J, the junction contained 3 bases not matched to a gene. The CDR3 loop reads CAWTGRASGANVLTF. Here the CDR3 DNA reads TGTGCCTGGACAGGGAGGGCCTCTGGGGCCAACGTCCTGACTTTC.

This clone was observed a few times. V and J are TRBV25-1 and TRBJ1-1; D is uncertain. V was pared by 3 bases and J by 1 base, with 6 bases between. In germline, CDR1 is MGHDK, CDR2 SYGVNS. The CDR3 covers 13 residues. CDR3 sequence reads: CASSEGGNTEAFF. DNA for the CDR3: TGTGCCAGCAGTGAGGGAGGGAACACTGAAGCTTTCTTT.

This clone was counted many times. The chain has TRBV5-4 and TRBJ1-1; no reliable D call. Germline V CDR1 and CDR2: SGHNT, YYREEE (reference sequence). CDR3 length: 14 residues. V lost 1 base to trimming and J lost 10 bases, with 17 bases between them. CDR3 sequence: CASSLKERATGAFF. As DNA, the CDR3 is TGTGCCAGCAGCTTGAAAGAGCGGGCTACGGGAGCTTTCTTT.

This clone was counted a few times. The gene calls are TRBV7-8 and TRBJ1-3; D call uncertain. V lost 5 bases and J lost 0, with 14 bases in between. Germline V gives CDR1 SGHVS, CDR2 FQNEAQ. The CDR3 runs 16 residues. CDR3: CASSVVSLSSGNTIYF. For the CDR3, the DNA is TGTGCCAGCAGCGTAGTGTCCCTAAGCTCTGGAAACACCATATATTTT.

In this sample, this clone turned up once. CDR3 loop: CASSSRRSYEQYF. The CDR3 bases are TGTGCCAGCAGCTCCCGGAGGTCCTACGAGCAGTACTTC. The genes are TRBV7-6 and TRBJ2-7; D is perhaps TRBD2 (5 bases). The CDR3 runs to 13 residues. The V gene lost 4 bases and the J gene lost 1 base, with 8 bases spanning the gap. Germline V gene data show CDR1 as SGHVS and CDR2 as FNYEAQ. The complete variable domain, with remaining parts taken from reference TRBV7-6 and TRBJ2-7, reads GAGVSQSPRYKVTKRGQDVALRCDPISGHVSLYWYRQALGQGPEFLTYFNYEAQQDKSGLPNDRFSAERPEGSISTLTIQRTEQRDSAMYRCASSSRRSYEQYFGPGTRLTVT.

The V call is TRBV7-2, the J call TRBJ2-7; 10 bases match TRBD1. CDR3 length equals 15 residues. V shed 4 bases and J 2 bases; nucleotides not matched to a gene: 5. Germline V gene lookup returns CDR1 SGHTA and CDR2 FQGNSA. The CDR3 loop reads CASSSRQGATYEQYF. The DNA for the CDR3 is TGTGCCAGCAGCTCTCGACAGGGGGCGACCTACGAGCAGTACTTC.

V usage is TRBV29-1 and J usage is TRBJ2-5; 8 bases are a match to TRBD1. The CDR3 has 13 amino acids. V was pared by 7 bases and J by 2 bases, with 6 bases of the junction left unmatched. Looked up from germline, CDR1 is SQVTM and CDR2 is ANQGSEA. CDR3 nucleotides: TGCAGCGCCTCGGACAGGGCGCAAGAGACCCAGTACTTC. This sequence encodes CSASDRAQETQYF.

The chain has TRBV6-5 and TRBJ2-3, with D unresolved. Germline-derived CDR1 and CDR2 are MNHEY and SVGAGI. CDR3 length: 14 amino acids. The germline V and J ends were trimmed by 11 bases and 1 base, with 16 bases remaining between them. DNA of the CDR3: TGTGCCCCGGGCCAGCAGGTACGCACAGATACGCAGTATTTT. Translated: CAPGQQVRTDTQYF.

This clone has just one count. The J gene is TRBJ1-1, the V gene TRBV20-1, with unresolved D. Trimming removed 5 bases at V and 1 base at J, with 5 bases between. Germline assignment: CDR1 DFQATT and CDR2 SNEGSKA (reference sequence). The CDR3 covers 11 residues. The CDR3 spells CSAVPNTEAFF. The CDR3 DNA reads TGCAGTGCTGTTCCGAACACTGAAGCTTTCTTT.

This chain uses TRBV25-1 with TRBJ2-1; D gene unclear. Germline CDR1 MGHDK, CDR2 SYGVNS. This CDR3 spans 13 amino acids. The V gene lost 7 bases and the J gene lost 3 bases, with 10 bases spanning the gap. This chain's CDR3 is CASTLPSYNEQFF. CDR3 nucleotides: TGTGCCAGCACCTTGCCAAGCTACAATGAGCAGTTCTTC.

The chain is built from TRBV30 and TRBJ2-7, with TRBD2 as a possible D gene (6 bases). V was cut by 5 bases and J by 7 bases, with 15 bases left in between. Germline values: CDR1 GTSNPN, CDR2 SVGIG (reference sequence). CDR3 length equals 12 residues. CDR3 sequence (DNA): TGTGCCTGGCTTGGACTCGCGGGGGAGCAGTACTTC. It codes for CAWLGLAGEQYF.

Details on this clone: Other DNA sequences from this sample encode an identical CDR3 as well. This chain links TRBV29-1 with TRBJ1-1, with 7 bases lining up with TRBD1. Per the germline V gene, CDR1 is SQVTM and CDR2 is ANQGSEA. The CDR3 spans 13 residues. The V segment lost 2 bases and the J segment 5 bases; nucleotides outside the gene matches: 5. The CDR3 sequence is CSVERQGGTEAFF. CDR3 sequence (DNA): TGCAGCGTTGAACGCCAGGGGGGGACTGAAGCTTTCTTT.

This clone was picked up a small number of times. The chain carries TRBV29-1 and TRBJ2-7, with a tentative D call TRBD1 (6 bases). The CDR3 is 13 residues long. Per germline, CDR1 SQVTM and CDR2 ANQGSEA. The germline V and J ends were trimmed by 6 bases and 2 bases, with 14 bases remaining between them. The CDR3 DNA is TGCAGCGTCGGTCGGACAGCGACCTACGAGCAGTACTTC. Amino acid sequence: CSVGRTATYEQYF.

This chain links TRBV6-5 with TRBJ2-1; D uncertain. In germline, CDR1 is MNHEY, CDR2 SVGAGI. With 2 bases removed from V and 4 bases from J, the gap between germline ends came to 15 bases. This CDR3 has 16 residues. The CDR3 protein is CASSYVGGTDYNEQFF. The CDR3 nucleotides are TGTGCCAGCAGTTACGTTGGCGGAACAGATTACAATGAGCAGTTCTTC.

V gene TRBV25-1 combines with J gene TRBJ2-5, with TRBD1 matching 8 bases. In germline, CDR1 is MGHDK, CDR2 SYGVNS. V gave up 10 bases and J gave up 5 bases; unmatched junction bases: 3. The CDR3 runs to 11 residues. CDR3: CATTGGETQYF. DNA for the CDR3: TGTGCCACCACAGGGGGGGAGACCCAGTACTTC.

The chain uses TRBV29-1 and TRBJ1-1; D gene unclear. The CDR3 is 13 residues long. V dropped 0 bases and J dropped 5 bases, with 10 bases sitting between them. Germline V gene lookup returns CDR1 SQVTM and CDR2 ANQGSEA. This CDR3 is CSVEDQWKTEAFF. The CDR3 DNA reads as TGCAGCGTTGAAGACCAATGGAAAACTGAAGCTTTCTTT.

The chain recombines TRBV29-1 with TRBJ2-5; D gene ambiguous. The germline V and J ends were trimmed by 8 bases and 0 bases, with 4 bases remaining between them. CDR3 length: 10 amino acids. Looked up from germline, CDR1 is SQVTM and CDR2 is ANQGSEA. The CDR3 DNA reads as TGCAGCTTCTACCAAGAGACCCAGTACTTC. Encoded protein: CSFYQETQYF.

This clone was recorded once. J is TRBJ1-2 and V is TRBV9, with D perhaps TRBD1 (5 bases). The CDR3 extends over 17 amino acids. Germline CDR1 and CDR2: SGDLS and YYNGEE. V was cut by 3 bases and J by 5 bases, with 23 bases left in between. CDR3 protein: CASSDAARVLTPYGYTF. The DNA of the CDR3 is TGTGCCAGCAGCGATGCCGCCAGGGTCCTCACCCCATATGGCTACACCTTC.

The chain uses TRBV29-1 and TRBJ2-5; 10 bases fit TRBD1. The CDR3 extends over 12 amino acids. CDR1 is SQVTM, CDR2 ANQGSEA, per germline. V trimming: 7 bases; J trimming: 9 bases; junction bases outside the gene matches: 8. For the CDR3, the DNA is TGCAGCGCCGCCGGGACAGGGGAGCCCCAGTACTTC. This gives the protein CSAAGTGEPQYF.

This chain joins TRBV7-9 and TRBJ1-1; D is ambiguous. V lost 5 bases and J lost 2, with 21 bases in between. The CDR3 has 17 amino acids. The germline CDR1 and CDR2 sequences are SEHNR and FQNEAQ (reference sequence). The CDR3 sequence: CASSPPPFEGGNTEAFF. For the CDR3, the DNA is TGTGCCAGCAGCCCCCCTCCCTTTGAGGGAGGAAACACTGAAGCTTTCTTT.